These T cell receptor beta chains were read from a single sample in a study of blood T cell repertoires in COVID-19. Clones were read by immunoSEQ multiplex PCR, and TCRdb kept only the in-frame ones, dropping some. The sample yields 140,000 or so clones, 65% to 85% seen once. Sequenced: peripheral blood. The receptor set was obtained from a human donor in a cohort sampled during active COVID-19. Both conserved end residues are trimmed from each CDR3.

v_gene | CDR3aa
TRBV19 | ASNPGRPGDEQY
TRBV5-1 | ASSLGLAGAGELF
TRBV7-2 | ASSLVHGTGFYEQY
TRBV5-4 | ASSSPGLAGEQF
TRBV3-1/TRBV3-2 | ASSGRDRGGYEQY
TRBV20-1 | SASRRRMNTEAF
TRBV7-8 | ASSPERAQY
TRBV7-9 | ASSLVIGTGSGNTIY
TRBV29-1 | SVDLGQGEY
TRBV5-1 | ASSLEGARTEAF
TRBV2 | ASSERRDRNTEAF
TRBV6-5 | ASRGTGTFYGYT
TRBV6-1 | ASTDTQGAREQY
TRBV7-9 | ASSYSPGIQYGYT
TRBV5-5 | ASSLPTGYNEKLF
TRBV20-1 | SASQYYEQY